A single TCR beta chain is shown here with its context. These data belong to a study of control samples from healthy donors and cancer patients. Measured with immunoSEQ multiplex PCR; TCRdb has only the in-frame clones, and not every one. Here the sample table reports about 190,000 clones. Trimming cost V 2 bases and J 0 bases, with 8 bases left between them. The CDR3 has 15 amino acids. The germline CDR1 and CDR2 sequences are SNHLY and FYNNEI. The J gene is TRBJ1-5, the V gene TRBV2; D is undetermined. This TCR was recovered from a woman aged 25-40 years in good health. The sample taken for sequencing was blood. In nucleotides, the CDR3 is TGTGCCAGCAGTGAAAGACGGTCTAGCAATCAGCCCCAGCATTTT. It codes for CASSERRSSNQPQHF.